The present entry profiles one T cell receptor (beta chain) with its context. This sample was included in a study of T cells in Graves' hyperthyroidism and ophthalmopathy. Germline values: CDR1 SGHRS, CDR2 YFSETQ. V dropped 0 bases and J dropped 2 bases, with 6 bases sitting between them. The CDR3 is made up of 13 amino acids. It was uncontrolled infection, other autoimmune disease, pregnancy or lactation that excluded patients. The source material, RNA transcripts, was used to amplify TCR beta CDR3 regions. A set of HTBI primers served as the primers for a first-round RT-PCR of the TCR CDR3. TCRdb reanalysed the multiplex PCR reads using MiXCR and keeps one entry per CDR3 protein. This sample has approximately 570,000 distinct CDR3 sequences, with approximately 20% found just once.

Sequencing was performed on blood. This receptor was identified in a man between 40 and 49 years old with Graves' ophthalmopathy. The rearrangement joins TRBV5-1 to TRBJ2-7; no firm D call. The chain's CDR3 is CASSLEAPYEQYF. The CDR3 DNA sequence: TGCGCCAGCAGCTTGGAAGCGCCCTACGAGCAGTACTTC.